The 19 T cell receptor beta chains below all came from one sample that was sequenced in a study of T cells in Graves' hyperthyroidism and ophthalmopathy. The investigators amplified TCR beta CDR3 regions from RNA transcripts. In the first-round RT-PCR of the TCR CDR3, the HTBI primer set was used. TCRdb re-called the multiplex PCR reads through MiXCR, storing one row per CDR3 protein. In the table there are 600,000 to 800,000 distinct CDR3 sequences, about a third of which are singletons. The sample taken for sequencing was blood. The receptors were gathered from a woman aged 40 to 50 with Graves' hyperthyroidism.

About this clonotype: A much larger clone lies a single base off, so this may be a read error. Since no conserved phenylalanine or tryptophan closes the CDR3, a read error is the likely cause. The chain has TRBV7-9 and TRBJ2-7, with D possibly TRBD2 on 6 matching bases. The V gene's germline CDR1 is SEHNR and CDR2 FQNEAQ (reference sequence). This CDR3 comprises 15 residues. In DNA, the CDR3 is TGTGCTAGCAGCTCCCGGGACTCCCCACGGTACGAGCAGTACCTC. As protein: CASSSRDSPRYEQYL.

The chain recombines TRBV6-1 with TRBJ1-2; D perhaps matches TRBD1 (6 bases). The CDR3 totals 13 residues. The germline CDR1 and CDR2 sequences are MNHNS and SASEGT. Trimming cost V 8 bases and J 4 bases, with 14 bases left between them. The DNA of the CDR3 is TGTGCCAGCGAGAGACAGGACATCTATGGCTACACCTTC. Translation: CASERQDIYGYTF.

This chain joins TRBV10-3 and TRBJ1-1; D not resolved. This CDR3 region has 13 residues. Deletions cut 2 bases from V and 4 bases from J, with 8 bases between. The germline gives CDR1 ENHRY, CDR2 SYGVKD. The CDR3 coding sequence is TGTGCCATCAGTGAGGAGGGTACCACTGAAGCTTTCTTT. It translates to CAISEEGTTEAFF.

This clonotype has ten or more counts. The V and J genes are TRBV19 and TRBJ1-2, with D possibly TRBD1 on 5 matching bases. The V gene's germline CDR1 is LNHDA and CDR2 SQIVND (reference sequence). CDR3 length equals 15 residues. V shed 0 bases and J shed 4 bases, with 12 bases lying between them. This CDR3 reads CASSIEGQPLYGYTF. The CDR3 DNA reads as TGTGCCAGTAGTATAGAGGGGCAGCCTCTCTATGGCTACACCTTC.

This clonotype was picked up a small number of times. V usage is TRBV2 and J usage is TRBJ1-5; a weak D match, TRBD1 (6 bases). The V and J ends lost 4 bases and 4 bases respectively, with 11 bases between them. Germline V gives CDR1 SNHLY, CDR2 FYNNEI. The CDR3 runs to 14 residues. CDR3 in amino acids: CASSGYRENQPQHF. The CDR3 DNA reads TGTGCCAGCAGTGGCTACAGGGAAAATCAGCCCCAGCATTTT.

V is TRBV28 and J is TRBJ1-1; D remains ambiguous. The length of the CDR3 is 10 residues. Trimming took off 10 bases at V and 5 bases at J, with 8 bases between the two ends. The germline CDR1 and CDR2 sequences are MDHEN and SYDVKM. CDR3: CATTGTEAFF. The CDR3 DNA sequence: TGTGCCACTACGGGGACTGAAGCTTTCTTT. Full variable domain (rest looked up from reference TRBV28 and TRBJ1-1): DVKVTQSSRYLVKRTGEKVFLECVQDMDHENMFWYRQDPGLGLRLIYFSYDVKMKEKGDIPEGYSVSREKKERFSLILESASTNQTSMYLCATTGTEAFFGQGTRLTVV.

The chain links TRBV7-3 to TRBJ1-1; unclear D gene. Trimming cost V 7 bases and J 1 base, with 7 bases left between them. Germline values: CDR1 SGHTA, CDR2 FQGTGA. There are 12 residues in the CDR3. This CDR3 is CASNIGNTEAFF. CDR3 DNA sequence: TGTGCCAGCAACATCGGGAACACTGAAGCTTTCTTT. Variable domain in full (rest from reference TRBV7-3 and TRBJ1-1): GAGVSQTPSNKVTEKGKYVELRCDPISGHTALYWYRQSLGQGPEFLIYFQGTGAADDSGLPNDRFFAVRPEGSVSTLKIQRTERGDSAVYLCASNIGNTEAFFGQGTRLTVV.

The rearrangement links TRBV20-1 to TRBJ2-7, with 7 nucleotides matching TRBD2. The germline V gene has CDR1 DFQATT and CDR2 SNEGSKA (reference sequence). The CDR3 totals 13 residues. V trimming: 4 bases; J trimming: 5 bases; junction bases outside the gene matches: 8. The CDR3 region is CSAMGLAADEQYF. CDR3 sequence (DNA): TGCAGTGCTATGGGGCTAGCGGCGGACGAGCAGTACTTC.

The genes are TRBV20-1 and TRBJ1-6; D remains ambiguous. V shed 3 bases and J shed 7 bases, with 10 bases lying between them. This CDR3 comprises 13 residues. CDR1 and CDR2 from the germline V gene are DFQATT and SNEGSKA (reference sequence). The CDR3 spells CSARVLTNSPLHF. Written as DNA, the CDR3 is TGCAGTGCTAGGGTCTTAACCAATTCACCCCTCCACTTT.

This clonotype was detected a few times. The V and J genes are TRBV5-6 and TRBJ2-7, with 11 bases lining up with TRBD2. CDR1 and CDR2 (germline): SGHDT, YYEEEE. This CDR3 is 15 amino acids long. The junction had 5 bases not matched to a gene; V was cut back by 3 bases and J by 3 bases. The CDR3 DNA reads as TGTGCCAGCAGCTATCTAGCGGGGGGTTTCTACGAGCAGTACTTC. Its protein is CASSYLAGGFYEQYF.

The chain has TRBV19 and TRBJ2-6, with D possibly matching TRBD1 (6 bases). Gene TRBJ2-5 matches the end of the DNA better, so the J call may be wrong. The CDR3 totals 15 residues. Germline V gives CDR1 LNHDA, CDR2 SQIVND (reference sequence). The CDR3 loop reads CASSTQGTRLGTQYF. CDR3 nucleotides: TGTGCCAGTAGTACCCAGGGGACGCGTCTAGGGACCCAGTACTTC.

This chain joins TRBV14 and TRBJ2-7; 10 bases are shared with TRBD2. Unmatched junction bases numbered 13, after V lost 8 bases and J lost 3 bases. This CDR3 spans 16 amino acids. Germline assignment: CDR1 SGHDN and CDR2 FVKESK. This CDR3 is CASSRSSGGGDYEQYF. CDR3 sequence (DNA): TGTGCCAGCTCACGATCAAGCGGGGGGGGAGACTACGAGCAGTACTTC. The full variable domain, completed using reference TRBV14 and TRBJ2-7, is EAGVTQFPSHSVIEKGQTVTLRCDPISGHDNLYWYRRVMGKEIKFLLHFVKESKQDESGMPNNRFLAERTGGTYSTLKVQPAELEDSGVYFCASSRSSGGGDYEQYFGPGTRLTVT.

This clonotype was recorded at least ten times. V and J are TRBV10-3 and TRBJ2-5, with a tentative D call TRBD1 (6 bases). Germline assignment: CDR1 ENHRY and CDR2 SYGVKD. CDR3 length equals 14 residues. Trimming pared 2 bases from V and 4 bases from J, leaving 11 bases between. CDR3 sequence reads: CAISEGRGGETQYF. CDR3 bases: TGTGCCATCAGTGAGGGCAGGGGTGGAGAGACCCAGTACTTC.

The chain has TRBV4-1 and TRBJ2-7; 7 bases fit TRBD1. CDR3 size: 15 residues. Germline lookup yields CDR1 MGHRA and CDR2 YSYEKL. V gave up 4 bases and J gave up 4 bases; unmatched junction bases: 10. The CDR3 is CASSPWHGTEYEQYF. DNA of the CDR3: TGCGCCAGCAGCCCATGGCATGGGACAGAGTACGAGCAGTACTTC.

The table lists this clonotype with a few counts. J is TRBJ1-5 and V is TRBV20-1, with 9 bases aligning to TRBD1. The CDR3 consists of 16 residues. The J segment lost 1 base and the V segment lost 3 bases, leaving 7 bases of the junction unmatched. Per germline, CDR1 DFQATT and CDR2 SNEGSKA (reference sequence). The CDR3 spells CSASFLDRGSNQPQHF. In nucleotides, the CDR3 is TGCAGTGCTAGTTTTTTGGACAGGGGAAGCAATCAGCCCCAGCATTTT.

This clonotype was seen ten or more times. The J gene is TRBJ2-5, the V gene TRBV29-1; TRBD2 matches at 11 bases. The CDR3 is 16 amino acids. V shed 3 bases, J shed 1 base, and the junction held 7 bases outside the gene matches. Germline V gives CDR1 SQVTM, CDR2 ANQGSEA. The CDR3 DNA reads as TGCAGCGTTGACTCCACTAGCGGGGGACTCCAAGAGACCCAGTACTTC. It is translated as CSVDSTSGGLQETQYF.

J is TRBJ1-2 and V is TRBV9; 9 nucleotides line up with TRBD1. The V gene end was trimmed by 7 bases and the J gene end by 8 bases; junction bases not matched to a gene: 9. Germline CDR1 is SGDLS and CDR2 is YYNGEE. There are 13 residues in the CDR3. The CDR3 loop reads CASGAQGADGYTF. As DNA, the CDR3 is TGTGCCAGCGGCGCACAGGGGGCGGACGGCTACACCTTC.

Ten or more counts support this clonotype. The chain joins TRBV10-3 to TRBJ1-3; D unclear. Per germline, CDR1 ENHRY and CDR2 SYGVKD. This CDR3 region has 12 residues. V gave up 11 bases and J gave up 2 bases, with 10 bases separating them. The CDR3 sequence: CASRPAGNTIYF. In DNA, the CDR3 is TGTGCCTCGAGGCCAGCTGGAAACACCATATATTTT.

This clonotype was recorded at least ten times. This chain links TRBV7-8 with TRBJ1-3; D may be TRBD1 (6 bases). V was trimmed by 1 base and J by 2 bases, leaving 9 bases between them. The germline CDR1 and CDR2 sequences are SGHVS and FQNEAQ. The CDR3 covers 15 residues. CDR3 bases: TGTGCCAGCAGCTTAGGCTCAGGGGCTGGAAACACCATATATTTT. Translated, it gives CASSLGSGAGNTIYF.